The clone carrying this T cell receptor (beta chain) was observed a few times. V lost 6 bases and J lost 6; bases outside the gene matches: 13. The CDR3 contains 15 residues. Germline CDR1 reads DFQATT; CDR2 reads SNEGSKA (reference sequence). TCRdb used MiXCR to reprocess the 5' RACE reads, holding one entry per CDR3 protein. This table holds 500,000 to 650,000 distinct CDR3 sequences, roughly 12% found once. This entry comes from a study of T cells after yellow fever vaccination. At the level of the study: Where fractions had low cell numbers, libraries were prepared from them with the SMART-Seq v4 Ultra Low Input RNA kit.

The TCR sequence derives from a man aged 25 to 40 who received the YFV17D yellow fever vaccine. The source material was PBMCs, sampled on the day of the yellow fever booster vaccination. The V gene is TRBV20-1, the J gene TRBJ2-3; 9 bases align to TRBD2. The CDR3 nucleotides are TGCAGTGCAGGGGCAGCGGGAGGTTCGAGTGATACGCAGTATTTT. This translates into CSAGAAGGSSDTQYF.